The 30 T cell receptor beta chains in this list originate from one sample, sequenced in a study of blood T cell repertoires in COVID-19. Using immunoSEQ multiplex PCR, the repertoire was profiled, and TCRdb retains in-frame clones only, with some absent. The sample records more than 150,000 clones, approximately 84% being singletons. The sequenced material came from peripheral blood. Receptors were obtained from a young man with active or convalescent COVID-19.

V usage is TRBV7-2 and J usage is TRBJ2-2; D remains unclear. V lost 1 base and J 3 bases, leaving 6 bases between the germline ends. The CDR3 loop spans 14 amino acids. The germline CDR1 and CDR2 sequences are SGHTA and FQGNSA. The CDR3: CASSLDRYTGELFF. The CDR3 coding sequence is TGTGCCAGCAGCTTAGACAGATACACCGGGGAGCTGTTTTTT.

The V gene is TRBV29-1, the J gene TRBJ2-4, with TRBD2 identical over 9 bases. CDR3 length: 13 residues. The trim removed 7 bases at V and 6 bases at J, leaving 7 bases unmatched. Germline assignment: CDR1 SQVTM and CDR2 ANQGSEA. The CDR3 reads CSGLAASRNIQYF. The CDR3 coding sequence is TGCAGCGGACTAGCGGCCTCGAGAAACATTCAGTACTTC.

This chain joins TRBV24-1 and TRBJ2-7; 7 nucleotides agree with TRBD2. The ends lost 3 bases at V and 4 bases at J; junction bases unmatched: 5. Germline CDR1 reads KGHDR; CDR2 reads SFDVKD. The CDR3 loop spans 14 amino acids. CDR3 bases: TGTGCCACCAGTGATGTACTAGCGCCGTACGAGCAGTACTTC. It translates to CATSDVLAPYEQYF.

This chain links TRBV19 with TRBJ2-3; the match to TRBD2 covers 7 bases. Trimming removed 2 bases from V and 4 bases from J; junction bases left unmatched: 6. Germline CDR1 is LNHDA and CDR2 is SQIVND (reference sequence). This CDR3 is 15 amino acids long. The CDR3: CASSISPSGADTQYF. In DNA, the CDR3 is TGTGCCAGTAGTATATCTCCTAGCGGCGCAGATACGCAGTATTTT.

V is TRBV28 and J is TRBJ2-7, with TRBD1 as a possible D gene (6 bases). The ends were cut back, 6 bases at V and 0 bases at J, with 12 bases in the middle. This CDR3 is built from 14 residues. Germline assignment: CDR1 MDHEN and CDR2 SYDVKM. CDR3 nucleotide sequence: TGTGCCAGCAGATCACAGGGTATCTCCTACGAGCAGTACTTC. Protein sequence: CASRSQGISYEQYF.

V usage is TRBV6-1 and J usage is TRBJ1-5, with TRBD1 matching over 8 bases. This CDR3 spans 18 amino acids. Germline lookup yields CDR1 MNHNS and CDR2 SASEGT. Trimming cost V 1 base and J 1 base; bases outside gene matches: 9. The CDR3 DNA is TGTGCCAGCAGTGAAGGACAGGGGAGAGCGTGGAGCAATCAGCCCCAGCATTTT. It yields the protein CASSEGQGRAWSNQPQHF.

The chain has TRBV29-1 and TRBJ2-3; D is perhaps TRBD1 (7 bases). The V gene lost 1 base and the J gene lost 2 bases, with 13 bases spanning the gap. Per the germline V gene, CDR1 is SQVTM and CDR2 is ANQGSEA. This CDR3 region has 15 residues. The CDR3 spells CSVEASRGATDTQYF. CDR3 bases: TGCAGCGTTGAAGCGTCCAGGGGGGCCACAGATACGCAGTATTTT.

This chain uses TRBV6-2 or TRBV6-3 with TRBJ1-5; unclear D gene. The germline V gene has CDR1 MNHEY and CDR2 SVGEGT. Trimming left V 5 bases short and J 5 bases short, with 25 bases between. This CDR3 has 18 residues. The CDR3 nucleotides are TGTGCCAGCAGTCAACCCTCTACGACTACTTTCGTGGATCAGCCCCAGCATTTT. Amino acids: CASSQPSTTTFVDQPQHF.

This sequence joins TRBV7-2 and TRBJ2-7; 9 bases are shared with TRBD2. The J segment lost 4 bases and the V segment lost 2 bases, leaving 9 bases of the junction unmatched. There are 16 residues in the CDR3. CDR1 and CDR2 from the germline V gene are SGHTA and FQGNSA. The CDR3 sequence is CASSLISGSQWYEQYF. DNA for the CDR3: TGTGCCAGCAGCTTAATTAGCGGGAGTCAGTGGTACGAGCAGTACTTC.

This clone occurred once. V gene TRBV11-3 combines with J gene TRBJ2-7; D is perhaps TRBD1 (8 bases). In germline, CDR1 is SGHNT, CDR2 YENEEA. The V end was cut by 0 bases, the J end by 3 bases, with 15 bases between. The CDR3 is 16 amino acids. CDR3 coding DNA: TGTGCCAGCAGCTTAGAGGTTACAGGGGGGGACTACGAGCAGTACTTC. It encodes CASSLEVTGGDYEQYF.

This clone was seen once. This sequence joins TRBV5-4 and TRBJ1-2; TRBD1 aligns across 8 bases. Germline CDR1 is SGHNT and CDR2 is YYREEE (reference sequence). V was pared by 3 bases and J by 4 bases, with 5 bases of the junction left unmatched. The CDR3 length is 14 residues. DNA for the CDR3: TGTGCCAGCAGCTCCGGGACAGGCGTCTATGGCTACACCTTC. Protein sequence: CASSSGTGVYGYTF.

The V call is TRBV19, the J call TRBJ2-4; D not certain. The CDR3 sequence is 16 residues long. Germline V gene sequence: CDR1 LNHDA, CDR2 SQIVND (reference sequence). The V and J ends lost 9 bases and 0 bases respectively, with 18 bases between them. CDR3 DNA sequence: TGTGCCAGCCGAAGGTCGGATGAGGTAGCCAAAAACATTCAGTACTTC. This gives the protein CASRRSDEVAKNIQYF.

The V call is TRBV7-8, the J call TRBJ1-6; D remains unclear. Trimming left V 1 base short and J 8 bases short, with 9 bases between. Looked up from germline, CDR1 is SGHVS and CDR2 is FQNEAQ. This CDR3 spans 14 amino acids. CDR3 protein: CASSLGRLDSPLHF. Written as DNA, the CDR3 is TGTGCCAGCAGCTTAGGCCGCTTAGATTCACCCCTCCACTTT.

This chain connects TRBV27 to TRBJ2-7; 12 bases map to TRBD2. CDR3 size: 14 residues. CDR1 and CDR2 (germline): MNHEY, SMNVEV (reference sequence). The V segment lost 6 bases and the J segment 5 bases; nucleotides outside the gene matches: 5. CDR3 loop: CASRSSGRANEQYF. CDR3 bases: TGTGCCAGCAGATCTAGCGGGAGGGCTAACGAGCAGTACTTC.

The rearrangement uses TRBV6-2 or TRBV6-3 and TRBJ1-2, with 9 nucleotides matching TRBD1. Germline CDR1 is MNHEY and CDR2 is SVGEGT. The CDR3 length is 16 residues. The trim removed 2 bases at V and 3 bases at J, leaving 7 bases unmatched. The CDR3 coding sequence is TGTGCCAGCAGTTACCGAGGACAGGGGCTTTACTATGGCTACACCTTC. Translated, it gives CASSYRGQGLYYGYTF.

A remark on this clone: Different DNA sequences within this sample yield the same CDR3. The chain joins TRBV18 to TRBJ2-5, with D uncertain. The CDR3 length is 12 residues. Germline V lookup: CDR1 KGHSH, CDR2 LQKENI. Trimming stripped 0 bases from V and 5 bases from J, with 4 bases between. The CDR3 DNA follows: TGTGCCAGCTCACCACCCGAGGAGACCCAGTACTTC. Its protein product is CASSPPEETQYF. The complete variable domain, with remaining parts taken from reference TRBV18 and TRBJ2-5, reads NAGVMQNPRHLVRRRGQEARLRCSPMKGHSHVYWYRQLPEEGLKFMVYLQKENIIDESGMPKERFSAEFPKEGPSILRIQQVVRGDSAAYFCASSPPEETQYFGPGTRLLVL.

In this sample, this clone turned up a few times. The CDR3 DNA follows: TGTGCCAGTAGTATTGACAGGGACACTGAAGCTTTCTTT. Translating gives CASSIDRDTEAFF. The chain carries TRBV19 and TRBJ1-1; 7 bases fit TRBD1. This CDR3 contains 13 residues. Losses at the gene ends were 3 bases for V and 3 bases for J; bases not matched to a gene: 1. Germline V gene lookup returns CDR1 LNHDA and CDR2 SQIVND (reference sequence). The full variable domain, completed using reference TRBV19 and TRBJ1-1, is DGGITQSPKYLFRKEGQNVTLSCEQNLNHDAMYWYRQDPGQGLRLIYYSQIVNDFQKGDIAEGYSVSREKKESFPLTVTSAQKNPTAFYLCASSIDRDTEAFFGQGTRLTVV.

The chain carries TRBV27 and TRBJ2-1; 8 bases align to TRBD1. Germline V CDR1 and CDR2: MNHEY, SMNVEV (reference sequence). The CDR3 extends over 15 amino acids. V dropped 6 bases and J dropped 7; count of bases not matched to a gene: 11. In DNA, the CDR3 is TGTGCCAGCAGGGACGACAGGGGAGATCGGAATGAGCAGTTCTTC. It codes for CASRDDRGDRNEQFF.

The V and J genes are TRBV6-1 and TRBJ2-3; tentatively, D is TRBD1 (5 bases). Germline lookup yields CDR1 MNHNS and CDR2 SASEGT. V gave up 0 bases and J gave up 2 bases, with 12 bases separating them. The CDR3 runs 16 residues. The CDR3 DNA reads TGTGCCAGCAGTGAAGCAGTGACAGTGTTCACAGATACGCAGTATTTT. This translates into CASSEAVTVFTDTQYF.

V is TRBV6-5 and J is TRBJ2-5; D is possibly TRBD2 (5 bases). Germline CDR1 and CDR2: MNHEY and SVGAGI. With 4 bases removed from V and 3 bases from J, the gap between germline ends came to 18 bases. The CDR3 runs 16 residues. The CDR3 loop is CASSFSANTGKETQYF. CDR3 coding DNA: TGTGCCAGCAGTTTCAGCGCGAATACGGGGAAAGAGACCCAGTACTTC.

This chain uses TRBV11-3 with TRBJ2-3; no clear D gene. Germline-derived CDR1 and CDR2 are SGHNT and YENEEA. This CDR3 comprises 13 residues. With 2 bases removed from V and 0 bases from J, the gap between germline ends came to 3 bases. CDR3 DNA sequence: TGTGCCAGCAGCTTATCTAGCACAGATACGCAGTATTTT. This codes for CASSLSSTDTQYF.

CDR3 loop: CASSNPRDRLLANYGYTF. In DNA form, the CDR3 reads TGTGCCAGCAGCAATCCGCGGGACAGACTACTGGCTAACTATGGCTACACCTTC. The chain uses TRBV11-2 and TRBJ1-2, with 7 bases matching TRBD1. With 5 bases clipped from V and 0 bases from J, the junction kept 15 bases outside the gene matches. Germline assignment: CDR1 SGHAT and CDR2 FQNNGV. The CDR3 sequence is 18 residues long.

This CDR3 is CASSPGTEKAFF. CDR3 DNA: TGTGCCAGCAGCCCTGGGACAGAAAAAGCTTTCTTT. The chain couples TRBV11-2 to TRBJ1-1; 7 nucleotides agree with TRBD1. This CDR3 comprises 12 residues. CDR1 and CDR2 (germline): SGHAT, FQNNGV. V lost 5 bases and J lost 9; bases outside the gene matches: 6. The variable domain in full, completed from reference TRBV11-2 and TRBJ1-1, reads EAGVAQSPRYKIIEKRQSVAFWCNPISGHATLYWYQQILGQGPKLLIQFQNNGVVDDSQLPKDRFSAERLKGVDSTLKIQPAKLEDSAVYLCASSPGTEKAFFGQGTRLTVV.

J is TRBJ1-1 and V is TRBV21-1. TRBV21-1 is a pseudogene locus. This CDR3 contains 15 residues. Here the CDR3 reads CASSARECKDTEAFF. CDR3 nucleotide sequence: TGTGCCAGCAGCGCTCGGGAGTGTAAGGACACTGAAGCTTTCTTT.

For the CDR3, the DNA is TGTGCCAGCAGCCCCGGACCAGGGCTGACCTACGAGCAGTACTTC. As protein: CASSPGPGLTYEQYF. This chain connects TRBV3-1 (or the pseudogene TRBV3-2) to TRBJ2-7; tentatively, D is TRBD1 (5 bases). V shed 4 bases and J shed 2 bases, with 15 bases lying between them. CDR3 size: 15 residues. Germline V gene lookup returns CDR1 LGHDT and CDR2 YNNKEL (reference sequence).

This clone was seen a single time. The chain carries TRBV20-1 and TRBJ2-3; the D gene is possibly TRBD2 (5 bases). Germline-derived CDR1 and CDR2 are DFQATT and SNEGSKA (reference sequence). The CDR3 has 14 amino acids. V dropped 3 bases and J dropped 9 bases, with 19 bases sitting between them. For the CDR3, the DNA is TGCAGTGCTAGTCTGGACTGGGTGGAGGAAACGCAGTATTTT. This gives the protein CSASLDWVEETQYF.

The genes are TRBV28 and TRBJ2-7, with TRBD2 as a possible D gene (5 bases). Germline V gene sequence: CDR1 MDHEN, CDR2 SYDVKM. With 10 bases removed from V and 4 bases from J, the gap between germline ends came to 20 bases. The CDR3 is 14 residues long. The CDR3: CATSPSGNLYEQYF. CDR3 sequence (DNA): TGTGCCACCAGCCCCTCGGGGAACCTTTACGAGCAGTACTTC.

This clone appeared once. The genes are TRBV7-6 and TRBJ1-2; D gene uncertain. Per the germline V gene, CDR1 is SGHVS and CDR2 is FNYEAQ. The CDR3 loop spans 13 amino acids. V lost 0 bases and J 0 bases, leaving 2 bases between the germline ends. In DNA, the CDR3 is TGTGCCAGCAGCTTAGCCACTAACTATGGCTACACCTTC. Protein product: CASSLATNYGYTF.

The chain carries TRBV18 and TRBJ2-7; 9 bases line up with TRBD2. The junction had 8 bases not matched to a gene; V was cut back by 4 bases and J by 4 bases. The germline V gene has CDR1 KGHSH and CDR2 LQKENI. The CDR3 covers 15 residues. This chain's CDR3 is CASSRPSGEGYEQYF. CDR3 nucleotide sequence: TGTGCCAGCTCACGGCCTAGCGGGGAGGGGTACGAGCAGTACTTC.

For the CDR3, the DNA is TGTGCCAGCAGTGGGGTCGCGGGGCTACAAGAGACCCAGTACTTC. Translating it yields CASSGVAGLQETQYF. The chain couples TRBV2 to TRBJ2-5; the D gene is possibly TRBD2 (6 bases). This CDR3 contains 15 residues. Germline CDR1 SNHLY, CDR2 FYNNEI. V was clipped by 4 bases and J by 2 bases, with 14 bases between them.